Listed here are 28 T cell receptor beta chains from one sample, sequenced in a study of T-cell memory formation after mild COVID-19. TCRdb itself ran the 5' RACE reads through MiXCR, one entry per CDR3 protein. The data hold under 50,000 distinct CDR3 sequences, with roughly 9% observed a single time. The specimen was PBMCs or a T cell subset sorted from them (not recorded which). These receptors were collected from an adult woman who had mild COVID-19 (a few samples of this study predate the infection). Cell type and time point are not known.

Only a few counts were recorded for this clonotype. The rearrangement joins TRBV19 to TRBJ1-5, with D maybe TRBD1 (6 bases). Between the trimmed V and J ends, which lost 11 bases and 4 bases, there was a span of 15 bases. CDR1 and CDR2 from the germline V gene are LNHDA and SQIVND (reference sequence). The CDR3 is 13 amino acids. CDR3 nucleotides: TGTGCCGGAGCAACAGGGTTTAATCAGCCCCAGCATTTT. It translates to CAGATGFNQPQHF.

This clonotype has just a few counts. This chain connects TRBV10-3 to TRBJ2-7; possible D gene TRBD1, 6 bases. Germline CDR1 is ENHRY and CDR2 is SYGVKD. The CDR3 is made up of 14 amino acids. The V end lost 7 bases, the J end lost 0 bases, and 13 bases lay between the germline ends. CDR3 loop: CAIKMTGPSYEQYF. The CDR3 DNA is TGTGCCATCAAAATGACAGGCCCCTCCTACGAGCAGTACTTC.

The CDR3 protein is CATRSTSGREQYF. CDR3 sequence (DNA): TGTGCCACCCGCTCGACTAGCGGAAGGGAGCAGTACTTC. This chain joins TRBV24-1 and TRBJ2-7, with TRBD2 identical over 9 bases. Germline CDR1 and CDR2: KGHDR and SFDVKD. CDR3 size: 13 residues. Germline trimming cut 9 bases from V and 7 bases from J; bases unmatched to any gene: 9.

This clonotype appeared many times. The V gene is TRBV7-9, the J gene TRBJ2-1; 7 nucleotides match TRBD2. Germline V gene data show CDR1 as SEHNR and CDR2 as FQNEAQ (reference sequence). CDR3 length: 18 amino acids. V gave up 4 bases and J gave up 1 base; unmatched junction bases: 13. For the CDR3, the DNA is TGTGCCAGCAGCTCCATGGGGGGAGGGCCGGTTTCCTACAATGAGCAGTTCTTC. Its translation is CASSSMGGGPVSYNEQFF.

This clonotype has only a few counts. The chain carries TRBV6-5 and TRBJ2-7, with TRBD2 identical over 8 bases. There are 14 residues in the CDR3. Germline loops: CDR1 MNHEY, CDR2 SVGAGI. Trimming cost V 7 bases and J 6 bases; bases outside gene matches: 11. The CDR3 here is CASTRGLGGFEQYF. Written as DNA, the CDR3 is TGTGCCAGCACCAGGGGACTAGGAGGGTTCGAGCAGTACTTC.

With respect to this clonotype: A read error may be the cause here, since a much bigger clone is one base away. The chain combines TRBV6-1 with TRBJ2-7; D is unresolved. The CDR3 is 12 amino acids. Per germline, CDR1 MNHNS and CDR2 SASEGT. The V and J ends lost 6 bases and 5 bases respectively, with 11 bases between them. CDR3 nucleotide sequence: TGTGCCAGCAGACCAGTGGACCACGAGCAGTACTTC. It codes for CASRPVDHEQYF.

This clonotype was observed a handful of times. The chain combines TRBV20-1 with TRBJ1-1, with a weak D call TRBD1 (6 bases). Trimming shortened V by 8 bases and J by 1 base, and 14 bases separated the two germline ends. The V gene's germline CDR1 is DFQATT and CDR2 SNEGSKA (reference sequence). This CDR3 contains 13 residues. This CDR3 is CSSLRGKNTEAFF. DNA of the CDR3: TGCAGTTCTCTCAGGGGTAAGAACACTGAAGCTTTCTTT.

This clonotype has at least ten counts. The chain carries TRBV6-6 and TRBJ2-3; 7 nucleotides match TRBD2. Germline CDR1 reads MNHNY; CDR2 reads SVGAGI (reference sequence). The CDR3 covers 15 residues. J lost 3 bases, V lost 5 bases, and 8 bases had no gene match. The CDR3 sequence is CASSPLLASTDTQYF. For the CDR3, the DNA is TGTGCCAGCAGTCCCCTACTAGCGAGTACAGATACGCAGTATTTT.

This clonotype came up a few times. The gene calls are TRBV6-4 and TRBJ2-6; D gene uncertain. The germline V gene has CDR1 MRHNA and CDR2 SNTAGT. This CDR3 spans 16 amino acids. Trimming removed 0 bases from V and 0 bases from J, with 6 bases in between. CDR3 in amino acids: CASSDSVLSGANVLTF. The DNA for the CDR3 is TGTGCCAGCAGTGACTCAGTACTCTCTGGGGCCAACGTCCTGACTTTC.

This clonotype came up a few times. J is TRBJ2-7 and V is TRBV5-1; TRBD1 matches 9 bases. The V and J ends lost 5 bases and 3 bases, in that order; junction bases with no gene match: 6. The CDR3 runs to 14 residues. CDR1 is SGHRS, CDR2 YFSETQ, per germline. CDR3 nucleotide sequence: TGCGCCAGCAGTCCCGGGACAGGGATCTACGAGCAGTACTTC. It specifies CASSPGTGIYEQYF.

In this sample, this clonotype turned up a few times. The rearrangement links TRBV19 to TRBJ2-3; a weak D match, TRBD2 (6 bases). From germline, CDR1 is LNHDA and CDR2 SQIVND (reference sequence). The CDR3 spans 16 residues. The V gene lost 5 bases and the J gene lost 6 bases, with 21 bases spanning the gap. The CDR3 DNA reads TGTGCCAGTAGTGGGGACCACCGGGGGAGCCCCGATACGCAGTATTTT. Encoded protein: CASSGDHRGSPDTQYF.

Only a few counts were recorded for this clonotype. The J gene is TRBJ2-1, the V gene TRBV5-1; D unclear. V was shortened by 0 bases and J by 7 bases, with 5 bases between the two germline ends. CDR1 is SGHRS, CDR2 YFSETQ, per germline. This CDR3 has 12 amino acids. The CDR3, as DNA: TGCGCCAGCAGCTTGGCGACTAATGAGCAGTTCTTC. Residues: CASSLATNEQFF.

This clonotype was recorded at least ten times. This chain joins TRBV10-3 and TRBJ2-5; 8 nucleotides agree with TRBD1. Germline trimming cut 5 bases from V and 4 bases from J; bases unmatched to any gene: 3. Germline CDR1 and CDR2: ENHRY and SYGVKD. This CDR3 contains 13 residues. The CDR3 DNA reads TGTGCCATCAGTTCGGACAGGGCAGAGACCCAGTACTTC. It specifies CAISSDRAETQYF.

The sample holds a few counts of this clonotype. The genes are TRBV29-1 and TRBJ2-3, with a possible D match to TRBD2 (6 bases). The CDR3 length is 14 residues. Per the germline V gene, CDR1 is SQVTM and CDR2 is ANQGSEA. V was cut by 7 bases and J by 5 bases, with 19 bases left in between. This chain's CDR3 is CSARGRGRGDTQYF. The CDR3 nucleotides are TGCAGCGCTCGAGGGCGGGGTAGGGGAGATACGCAGTATTTT.

Ten or more counts support this clonotype. V usage is TRBV12-3 or TRBV12-4 and J usage is TRBJ2-3; 7 bases agree with TRBD2. This CDR3 contains 15 residues. V lost 4 bases to trimming and J lost 3 bases; unmatched junction nucleotides: 7. The CDR3 coding sequence is TGTGCCAGCAGTTCAGATGGTAGCGGGACAGATACGCAGTATTTT. Translated: CASSSDGSGTDTQYF.

This clonotype was picked up a small number of times. The rearrangement joins TRBV6-5 to TRBJ1-1; the D is unclear. The germline V gene has CDR1 MNHEY and CDR2 SVGAGI. The CDR3 is 13 residues long. V was cut by 3 bases and J by 8 bases, with 13 bases left in between. The DNA for the CDR3 is TGTGCCAGCAGTTATCGCTTTCTAGCCGAAGCTTTCTTT. As protein: CASSYRFLAEAFF.

This clonotype was recorded once. V and J are TRBV4-1 and TRBJ2-2, with 9 bases that match TRBD1. The CDR3 length is 16 residues. The V segment lost 4 bases and the J segment 3 bases; nucleotides outside the gene matches: 6. The germline gives CDR1 MGHRA, CDR2 YSYEKL. For the CDR3, the DNA is TGCGCCAGCAGCCTAGGACAGGGGCTCGACACCGGGGAGCTGTTTTTT. It encodes CASSLGQGLDTGELFF.

Many counts were recorded for this clonotype. The chain couples TRBV4-2 to TRBJ2-1; 10 bases line up with TRBD2. CDR1 is LGHNA, CDR2 YNFKEQ, per germline. This CDR3 contains 17 residues. The J segment lost 2 bases and the V segment lost 2 bases, leaving 6 bases of the junction unmatched. The CDR3 loop reads CASSQPLAGDTYNEQFF. CDR3 coding DNA: TGTGCCAGCAGCCAACCCCTAGCGGGGGACACCTACAATGAGCAGTTCTTC.

The chain employs TRBV20-1 and TRBJ2-1, with a weak D call TRBD1 (6 bases). The CDR3 runs 18 residues. CDR1 and CDR2 (germline): DFQATT, SNEGSKA (reference sequence). Trimming took 0 bases from V and 5 from J, leaving 23 bases between them. CDR3: CSARERAIGTPLHNEQFF. The CDR3 nucleotides are TGCAGTGCTAGAGAGAGGGCTATCGGGACACCACTTCACAATGAGCAGTTCTTC.

A few counts support this clonotype. V usage is TRBV7-6 and J usage is TRBJ2-3, with 8 nucleotides matching TRBD2. Per germline, CDR1 SGHVS and CDR2 FNYEAQ. The junction had 8 bases not matched to a gene; V was cut back by 5 bases and J by 4 bases. This CDR3 is 15 amino acids long. The CDR3 is CASSTRTSLPDTQYF. CDR3 in DNA: TGTGCCAGCAGCACGAGGACTAGCCTCCCAGATACGCAGTATTTT.

This sequence joins TRBV12-3 or TRBV12-4 and TRBJ2-2, with a possible D match to TRBD1 (6 bases). The CDR3 length is 14 residues. The germline V and J ends were trimmed by 10 bases and 5 bases, with 17 bases remaining between them. Here the CDR3 reads CATRDTSWTGELFF. DNA for the CDR3: TGTGCCACCCGGGACACCTCGTGGACCGGGGAGCTGTTTTTT.

This chain uses TRBV3-1 with TRBJ1-1; D unresolved. V gave up 3 bases and J gave up 7 bases, with 6 bases separating them. This CDR3 is 11 amino acids long. CDR1 and CDR2 from the germline V gene are LGHDT and YNNKEL (reference sequence). Here the CDR3 reads CASSQFYEAFF. The CDR3 coding sequence is TGTGCCAGCAGCCAGTTTTATGAAGCTTTCTTT. Together with reference TRBV3-1 and TRBJ1-1, the CDR3 gives the full variable domain: DTAVSQTPKYLVTQMGNDKSIKCEQNLGHDTMYWYKQDSKKFLKIMFSYNNKELIINETVPNRFSPKSPDKAHLNLHINSLELGDSAVYFCASSQFYEAFFGQGTRLTVV.

This clonotype was seen a handful of times. This chain links TRBV6-1 with TRBJ2-2; 7 bases are a match to TRBD1. The trim removed 4 bases at V and 6 bases at J, leaving 23 bases unmatched. Germline loops: CDR1 MNHNS, CDR2 SASEGT. The CDR3 runs 20 residues. Here the CDR3 reads CASSVFKVRGTPGNAGELFF. The CDR3 nucleotides read TGTGCCAGCAGTGTTTTTAAGGTCAGGGGGACACCGGGGAATGCCGGGGAGCTGTTTTTT.

This clonotype was picked up a small number of times. The rearrangement uses TRBV12-3 or TRBV12-4 and TRBJ2-4; TRBD2 matches at 7 bases. The junction had 1 base not matched to a gene; V was cut back by 4 bases and J by 7 bases. The CDR3 sequence is 12 residues long. As DNA, the CDR3 is TGTGCCAGCAGTTGGGGGGGGAACATTCAGTACTTC. This translates into CASSWGGNIQYF.

V gene TRBV20-1 combines with J gene TRBJ2-7; 9 bases match TRBD2. The CDR3 covers 16 residues. Germline lookup yields CDR1 DFQATT and CDR2 SNEGSKA (reference sequence). V was pared by 6 bases and J by 0 bases, with 12 bases of the junction left unmatched. The CDR3 region is CSAQIIGGGDSYEQYF. Written as DNA, the CDR3 is TGCAGTGCGCAAATAATCGGCGGGGGGGACTCCTACGAGCAGTACTTC.

This clonotype was seen a handful of times. This rearrangement joins TRBV12-3 or TRBV12-4 to TRBJ2-3; TRBD2 matches 12 bases. There are 17 residues in the CDR3. V shed 4 bases, J shed 8 bases, and the junction held 13 bases outside the gene matches. CDR3 amino acids: CASSSLPGLAGPGTQYF. The CDR3 DNA is TGTGCCAGCAGTTCCCTCCCCGGACTAGCGGGGCCAGGTACGCAGTATTTT.

This clonotype has more than one count but fewer than ten. V usage is TRBV7-8 and J usage is TRBJ2-6; D unclear. Germline loops: CDR1 SGHVS, CDR2 FQNEAQ. The CDR3 has 14 amino acids. Trimming left V 5 bases short and J 2 bases short, with 7 bases between. CDR3 DNA: TGTGCCAGCAGCGTGGGGACTGGGGCCAACGTCCTGACTTTC. It encodes CASSVGTGANVLTF.

The V call is TRBV29-1, the J call TRBJ2-3; D is ambiguous. Trimming took off 4 bases at V and 4 bases at J, with 18 bases between the two ends. The CDR3 has 15 amino acids. CDR1 is SQVTM, CDR2 ANQGSEA, per germline. The DNA for the CDR3 is TGCAGCGTTGGCCGAGTTGGGGTTTGGGCAGATACGCAGTATTTT. It is translated as CSVGRVGVWADTQYF.